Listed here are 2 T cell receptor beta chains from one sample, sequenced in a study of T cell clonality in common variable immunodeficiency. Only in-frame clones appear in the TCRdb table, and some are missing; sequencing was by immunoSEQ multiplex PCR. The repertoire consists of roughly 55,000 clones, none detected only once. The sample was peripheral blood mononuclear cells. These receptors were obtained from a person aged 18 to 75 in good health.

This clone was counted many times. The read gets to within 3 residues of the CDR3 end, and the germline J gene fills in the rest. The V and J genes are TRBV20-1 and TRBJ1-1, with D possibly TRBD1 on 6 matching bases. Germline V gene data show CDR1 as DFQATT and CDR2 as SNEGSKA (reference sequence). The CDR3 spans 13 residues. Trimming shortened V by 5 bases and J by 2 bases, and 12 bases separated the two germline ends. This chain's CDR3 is CSAARDTNTEAFF. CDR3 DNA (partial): TGCAGTGCTGCCCGGGACACAAACACTGAA.

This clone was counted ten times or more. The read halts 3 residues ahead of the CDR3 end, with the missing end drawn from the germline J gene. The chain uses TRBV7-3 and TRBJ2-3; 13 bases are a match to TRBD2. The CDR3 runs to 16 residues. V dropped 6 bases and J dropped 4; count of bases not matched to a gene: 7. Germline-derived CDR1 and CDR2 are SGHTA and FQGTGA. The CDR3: CASSYRTSGSPDTQYF. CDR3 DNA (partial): TGTGCCAGCAGTTACCGGACTAGCGGGAGCCCAGATACG.